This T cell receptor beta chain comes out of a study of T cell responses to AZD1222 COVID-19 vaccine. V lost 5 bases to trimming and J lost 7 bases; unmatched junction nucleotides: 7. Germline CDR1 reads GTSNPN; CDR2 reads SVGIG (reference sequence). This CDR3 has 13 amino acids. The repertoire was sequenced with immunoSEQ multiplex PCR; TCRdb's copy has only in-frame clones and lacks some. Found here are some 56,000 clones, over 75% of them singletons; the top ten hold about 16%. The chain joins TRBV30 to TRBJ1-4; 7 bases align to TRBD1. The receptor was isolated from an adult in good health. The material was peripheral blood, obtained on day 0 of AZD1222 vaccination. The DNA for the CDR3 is TGTGCCTGGGCCAACAGGGGAAGTGAAAAACTGTTTTTT. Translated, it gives CAWANRGSEKLFF.